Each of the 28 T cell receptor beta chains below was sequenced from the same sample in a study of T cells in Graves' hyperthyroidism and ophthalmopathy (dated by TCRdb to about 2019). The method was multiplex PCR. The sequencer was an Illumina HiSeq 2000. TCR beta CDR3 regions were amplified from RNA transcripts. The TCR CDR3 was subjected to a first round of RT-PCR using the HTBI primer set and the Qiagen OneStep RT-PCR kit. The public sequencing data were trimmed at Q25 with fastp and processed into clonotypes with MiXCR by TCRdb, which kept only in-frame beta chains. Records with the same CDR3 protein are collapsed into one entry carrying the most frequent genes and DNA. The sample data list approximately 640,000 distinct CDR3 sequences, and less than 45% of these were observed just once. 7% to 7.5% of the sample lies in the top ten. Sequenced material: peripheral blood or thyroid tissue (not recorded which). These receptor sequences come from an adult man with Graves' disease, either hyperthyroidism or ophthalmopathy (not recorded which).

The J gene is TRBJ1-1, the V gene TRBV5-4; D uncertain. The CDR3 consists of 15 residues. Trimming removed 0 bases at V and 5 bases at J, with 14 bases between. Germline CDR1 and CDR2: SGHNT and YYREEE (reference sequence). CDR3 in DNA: TGTGCCAGCAGCTTGGCCGGGCCTCTGGGGACTGAAGCTTTCTTT. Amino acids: CASSLAGPLGTEAFF. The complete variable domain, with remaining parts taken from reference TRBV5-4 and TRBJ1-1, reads ETGVTQSPTHLIKTRGQQVTLRCSSQSGHNTVSWYQQALGQGPQFIFQYYREEENGRGNFPPRFSGLQFPNYSSELNVNALELDDSALYLCASSLAGPLGTEAFFGQGTRLTVV.

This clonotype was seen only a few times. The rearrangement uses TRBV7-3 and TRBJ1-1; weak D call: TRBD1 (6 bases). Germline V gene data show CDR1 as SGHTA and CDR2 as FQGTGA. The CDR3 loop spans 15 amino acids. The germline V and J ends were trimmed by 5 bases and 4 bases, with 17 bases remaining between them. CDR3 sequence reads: CASSNPDRLFTEAFF. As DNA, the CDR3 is TGTGCCAGCAGCAATCCGGACAGACTGTTCACTGAAGCTTTCTTT.

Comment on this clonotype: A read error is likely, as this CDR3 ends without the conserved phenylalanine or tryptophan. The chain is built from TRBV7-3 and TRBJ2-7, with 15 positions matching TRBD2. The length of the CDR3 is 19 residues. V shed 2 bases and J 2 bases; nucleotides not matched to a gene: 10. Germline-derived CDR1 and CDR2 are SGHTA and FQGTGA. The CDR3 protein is CASSLWTSGRAGNTYEQYL. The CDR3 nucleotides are TGTGCCAGCAGCTTATGGACTAGCGGGAGGGCCGGAAACACCTACGAGCAGTACCTC.

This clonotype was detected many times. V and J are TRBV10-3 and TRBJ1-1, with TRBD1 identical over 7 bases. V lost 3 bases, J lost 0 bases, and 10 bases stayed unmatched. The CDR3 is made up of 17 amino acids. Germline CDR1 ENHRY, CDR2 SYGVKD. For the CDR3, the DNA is TGTGCCATCAGTGATTGGGCATCCGACAGGGTGAACACTGAAGCTTTCTTT. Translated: CAISDWASDRVNTEAFF.

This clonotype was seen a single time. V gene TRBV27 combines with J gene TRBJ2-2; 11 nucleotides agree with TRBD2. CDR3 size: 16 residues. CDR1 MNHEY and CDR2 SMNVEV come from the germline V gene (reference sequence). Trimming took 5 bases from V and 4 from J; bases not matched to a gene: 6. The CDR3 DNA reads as TGTGCCAGCAGTGAGTTAGCGGGAGGGGCCACCGGGGAGCTGTTTTTT. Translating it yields CASSELAGGATGELFF.

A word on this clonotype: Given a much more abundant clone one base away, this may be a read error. The CDR3, as DNA: TGTGCCAGCAGGGCGGACGGAACTGAAGCTTTCTTT. Residues: CASRADGTEAFF. The chain recombines TRBV2 with TRBJ1-1; no definite D call. The CDR3 has 12 amino acids. Germline V gene data show CDR1 as SNHLY and CDR2 as FYNNEI. V was shortened by 6 bases and J by 5 bases, with 10 bases between the two germline ends.

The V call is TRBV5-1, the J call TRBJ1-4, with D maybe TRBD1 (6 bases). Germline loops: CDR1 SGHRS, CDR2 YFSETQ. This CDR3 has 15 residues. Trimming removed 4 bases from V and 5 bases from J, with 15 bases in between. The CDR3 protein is CASSPQGEKNEKLFF. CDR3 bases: TGCGCCAGCAGCCCACAGGGTGAGAAGAATGAAAAACTGTTTTTT.

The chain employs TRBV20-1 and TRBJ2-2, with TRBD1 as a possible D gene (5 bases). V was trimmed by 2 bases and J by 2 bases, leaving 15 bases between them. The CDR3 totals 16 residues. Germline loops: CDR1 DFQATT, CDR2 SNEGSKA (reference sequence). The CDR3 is CSARKDLDTNTGELFF. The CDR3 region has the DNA TGCAGTGCTAGAAAGGACCTGGACACAAACACCGGGGAGCTGTTTTTT.

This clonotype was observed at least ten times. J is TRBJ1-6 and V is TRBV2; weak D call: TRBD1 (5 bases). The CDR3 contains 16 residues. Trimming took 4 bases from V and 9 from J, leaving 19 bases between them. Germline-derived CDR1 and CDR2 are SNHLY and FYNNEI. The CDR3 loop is CASSGSQRGWGSPLHF. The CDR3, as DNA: TGTGCCAGCAGTGGATCCCAGAGGGGCTGGGGTTCACCCCTCCACTTT.

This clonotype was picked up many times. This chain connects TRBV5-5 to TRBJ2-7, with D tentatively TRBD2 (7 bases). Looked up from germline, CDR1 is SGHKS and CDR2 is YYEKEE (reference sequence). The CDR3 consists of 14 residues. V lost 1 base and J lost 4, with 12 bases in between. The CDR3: CASSLLRGTYEQYF. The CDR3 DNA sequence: TGTGCCAGCAGCTTGTTGCGGGGGACATACGAGCAGTACTTC.

CDR3 sequence (DNA): TGTGCCAGCAGCCCTCCTTCCGGGACAGCCCAAGAGACCCAGTACTTC. It yields the protein CASSPPSGTAQETQYF. The gene calls are TRBV7-8 and TRBJ2-5; 7 bases map to TRBD1. Per the germline V gene, CDR1 is SGHVS and CDR2 is FQNEAQ. With V trimmed by 5 bases and J by 1 base, 10 bases remained unmatched. This CDR3 has 16 residues.

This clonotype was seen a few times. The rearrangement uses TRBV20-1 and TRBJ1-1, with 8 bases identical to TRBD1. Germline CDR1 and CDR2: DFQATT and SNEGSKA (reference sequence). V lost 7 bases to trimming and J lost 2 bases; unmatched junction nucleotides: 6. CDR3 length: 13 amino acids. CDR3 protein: CSGMGQVNTEAFF. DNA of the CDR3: TGCAGTGGTATGGGACAGGTTAACACTGAAGCTTTCTTT.

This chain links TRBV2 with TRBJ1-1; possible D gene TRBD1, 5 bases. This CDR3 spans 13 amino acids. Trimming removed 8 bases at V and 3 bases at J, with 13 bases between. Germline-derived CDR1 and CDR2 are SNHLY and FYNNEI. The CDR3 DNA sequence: TGTGCCAGCGTAGGGGACGAGGACACTGAAGCTTTCTTT. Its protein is CASVGDEDTEAFF.

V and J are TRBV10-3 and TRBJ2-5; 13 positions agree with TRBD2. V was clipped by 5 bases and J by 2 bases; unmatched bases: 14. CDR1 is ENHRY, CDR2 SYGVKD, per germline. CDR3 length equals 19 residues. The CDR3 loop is CAISSHSGLAGVRQETQYF. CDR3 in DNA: TGTGCCATCAGTTCCCATTCCGGACTAGCGGGAGTGCGGCAAGAGACCCAGTACTTC.

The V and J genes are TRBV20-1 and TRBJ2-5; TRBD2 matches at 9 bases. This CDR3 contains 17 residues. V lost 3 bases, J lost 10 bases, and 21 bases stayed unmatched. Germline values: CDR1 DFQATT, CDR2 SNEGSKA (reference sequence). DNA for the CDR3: TGCAGTGCTAGTGACCCCATCAAGCGGGGGGCCCCCGACAGCCAGTACTTC. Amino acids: CSASDPIKRGAPDSQYF.

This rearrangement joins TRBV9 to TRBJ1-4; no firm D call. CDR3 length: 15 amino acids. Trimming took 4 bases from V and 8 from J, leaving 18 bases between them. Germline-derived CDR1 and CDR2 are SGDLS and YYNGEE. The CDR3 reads CASSPVTRRGEKLFF. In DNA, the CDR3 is TGTGCCAGCAGCCCGGTTACCCGGAGAGGGGAAAAACTGTTTTTT.

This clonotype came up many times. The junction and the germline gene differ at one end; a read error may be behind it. The CDR3 nucleotides are TGCGCCAGCAGCCCGAGCATTCGACAGGCTGAGTTGGACTTC. Its protein product is CASSPSIRQAELDF. The chain joins TRBV5-1 to TRBJ2-7; a possible D gene is TRBD1 (6 bases). The CDR3 spans 14 residues. Germline values: CDR1 SGHRS, CDR2 YFSETQ.

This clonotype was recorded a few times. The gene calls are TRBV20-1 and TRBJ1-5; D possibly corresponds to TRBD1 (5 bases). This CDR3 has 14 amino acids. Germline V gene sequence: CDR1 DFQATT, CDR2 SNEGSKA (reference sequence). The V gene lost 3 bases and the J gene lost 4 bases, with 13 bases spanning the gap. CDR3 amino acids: CSASRQSQNQPQHF. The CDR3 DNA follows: TGCAGTGCTAGTCGACAGAGTCAAAATCAGCCCCAGCATTTT.

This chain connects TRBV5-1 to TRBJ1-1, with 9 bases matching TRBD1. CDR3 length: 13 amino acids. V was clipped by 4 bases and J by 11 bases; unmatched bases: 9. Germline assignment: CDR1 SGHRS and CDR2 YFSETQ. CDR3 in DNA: TGCGCCAGCAGCCTGGACAGGGGACTATGGGCTTTCTTT. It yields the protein CASSLDRGLWAFF. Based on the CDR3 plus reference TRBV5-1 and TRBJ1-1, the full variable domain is KAGVTQTPRYLIKTRGQQVTLSCSPISGHRSVSWYQQTPGQGLQFLFEYFSETQRNKGNFPGRFSGRQFSNSRSEMNVSTLELGDSALYLCASSLDRGLWAFFGQGTRLTVV.

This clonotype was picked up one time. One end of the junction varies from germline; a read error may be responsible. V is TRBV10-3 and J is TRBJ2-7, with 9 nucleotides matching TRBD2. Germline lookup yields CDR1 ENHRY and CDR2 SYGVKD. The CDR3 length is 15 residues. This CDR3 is CAISAAGLASHEQYF. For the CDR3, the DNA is TGTGCCATCAGTGCGGCGGGACTAGCCTCCCACGAGCAGTACTTC.

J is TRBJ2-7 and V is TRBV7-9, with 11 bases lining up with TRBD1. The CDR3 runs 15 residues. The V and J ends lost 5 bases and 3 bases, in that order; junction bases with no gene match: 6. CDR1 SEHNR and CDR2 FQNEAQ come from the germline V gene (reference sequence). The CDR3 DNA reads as TGTGCCAGCAGCCGTCGGGACAGGGGGGACTACGAGCAGTACTTC. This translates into CASSRRDRGDYEQYF. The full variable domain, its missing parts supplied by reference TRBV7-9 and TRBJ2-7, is DTGVSQNPRHKITKRGQNVTFRCDPISEHNRLYWYRQTLGQGPEFLTYFQNEAQLEKSRLLSDRFSAERPKGSFSTLEIQRTEQGDSAMYLCASSRRDRGDYEQYFGPGTRLTVT.

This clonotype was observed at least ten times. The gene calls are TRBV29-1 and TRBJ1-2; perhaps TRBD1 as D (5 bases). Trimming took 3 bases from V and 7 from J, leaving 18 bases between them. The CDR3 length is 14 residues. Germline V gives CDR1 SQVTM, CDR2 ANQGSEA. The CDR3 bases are TGCAGCGTTGAGCTGACAGCCCGTCTTGCTGGCTACACCTTC. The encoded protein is CSVELTARLAGYTF.

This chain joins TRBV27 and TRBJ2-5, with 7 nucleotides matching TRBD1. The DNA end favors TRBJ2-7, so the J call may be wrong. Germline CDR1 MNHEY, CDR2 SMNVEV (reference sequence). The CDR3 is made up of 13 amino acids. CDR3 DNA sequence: TGTGCCAGCAGCACCAAACAGGGGAACGAGCAGTACTTC. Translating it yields CASSTKQGNEQYF.

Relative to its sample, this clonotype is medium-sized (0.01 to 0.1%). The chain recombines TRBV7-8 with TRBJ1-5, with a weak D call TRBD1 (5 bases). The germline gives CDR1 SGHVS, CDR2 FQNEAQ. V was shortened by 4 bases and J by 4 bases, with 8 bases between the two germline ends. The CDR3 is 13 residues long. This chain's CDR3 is CASSWGVNQPQHF. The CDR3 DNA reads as TGTGCCAGCAGCTGGGGGGTTAATCAGCCCCAGCATTTT.

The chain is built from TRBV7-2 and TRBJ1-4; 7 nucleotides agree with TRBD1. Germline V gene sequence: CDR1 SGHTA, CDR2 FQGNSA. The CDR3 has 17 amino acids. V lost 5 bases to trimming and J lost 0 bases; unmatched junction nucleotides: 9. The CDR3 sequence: CASSRGVGTATNEKLFF. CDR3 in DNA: TGTGCCAGCAGCCGGGGAGTGGGGACAGCAACTAATGAAAAACTGTTTTTT.

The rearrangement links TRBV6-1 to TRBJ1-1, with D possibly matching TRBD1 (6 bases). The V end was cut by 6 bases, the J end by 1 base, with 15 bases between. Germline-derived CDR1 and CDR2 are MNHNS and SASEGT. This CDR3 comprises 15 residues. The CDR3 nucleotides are TGTGCCAGCAGGCCCACCCCGGGACAGAACACTGAAGCTTTCTTT. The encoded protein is CASRPTPGQNTEAFF.

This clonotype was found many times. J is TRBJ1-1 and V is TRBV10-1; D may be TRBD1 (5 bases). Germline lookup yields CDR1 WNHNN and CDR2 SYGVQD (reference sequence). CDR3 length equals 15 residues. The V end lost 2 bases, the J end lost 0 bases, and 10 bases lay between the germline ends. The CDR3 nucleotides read TGCGCCAGCAGTGAGGGTAAGGGGTTGAACACTGAAGCTTTCTTT. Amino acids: CASSEGKGLNTEAFF.

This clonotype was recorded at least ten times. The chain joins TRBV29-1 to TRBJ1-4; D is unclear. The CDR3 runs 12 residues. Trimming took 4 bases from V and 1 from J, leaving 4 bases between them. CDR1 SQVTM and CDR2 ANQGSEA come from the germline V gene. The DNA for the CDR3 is TGCAGCGTTGGACAAACTAATGAAAAACTGTTTTTT. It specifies CSVGQTNEKLFF.